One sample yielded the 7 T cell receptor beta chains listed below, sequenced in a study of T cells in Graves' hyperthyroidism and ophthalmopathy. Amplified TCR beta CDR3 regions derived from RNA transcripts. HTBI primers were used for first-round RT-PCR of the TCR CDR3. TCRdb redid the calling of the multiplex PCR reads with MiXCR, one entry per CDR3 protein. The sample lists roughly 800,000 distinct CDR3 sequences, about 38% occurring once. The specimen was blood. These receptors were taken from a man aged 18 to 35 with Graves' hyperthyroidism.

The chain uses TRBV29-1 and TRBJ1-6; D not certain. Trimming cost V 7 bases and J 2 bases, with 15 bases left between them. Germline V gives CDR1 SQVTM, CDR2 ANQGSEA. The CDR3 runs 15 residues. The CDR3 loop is CSGYLGEPYNSPLHF. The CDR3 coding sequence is TGCAGCGGGTATCTTGGAGAGCCCTATAATTCACCCCTCCACTTT.

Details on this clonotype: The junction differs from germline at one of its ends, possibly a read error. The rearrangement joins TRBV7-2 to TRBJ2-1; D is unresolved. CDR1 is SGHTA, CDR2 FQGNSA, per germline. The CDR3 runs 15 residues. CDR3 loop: CASSLARGPYNEQFF. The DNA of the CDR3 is TGCGCCAGCAGCTTGGCCCGTGGCCCATACAATGAGCAGTTCTTC.

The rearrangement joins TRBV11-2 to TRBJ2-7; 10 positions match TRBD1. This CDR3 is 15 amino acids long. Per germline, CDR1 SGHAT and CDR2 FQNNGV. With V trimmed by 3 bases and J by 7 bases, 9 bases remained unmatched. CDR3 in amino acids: CASSFRQGAIGEQYF. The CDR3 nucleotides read TGTGCCAGCAGCTTTAGACAGGGGGCTATCGGGGAGCAGTACTTC.

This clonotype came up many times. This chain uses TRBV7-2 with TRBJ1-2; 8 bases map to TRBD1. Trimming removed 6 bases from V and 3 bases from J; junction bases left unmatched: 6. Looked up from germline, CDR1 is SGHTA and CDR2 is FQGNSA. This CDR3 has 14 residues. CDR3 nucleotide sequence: TGTGCCAGCAGTTATGACAGGGGAGACTATGGCTACACCTTC. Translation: CASSYDRGDYGYTF.

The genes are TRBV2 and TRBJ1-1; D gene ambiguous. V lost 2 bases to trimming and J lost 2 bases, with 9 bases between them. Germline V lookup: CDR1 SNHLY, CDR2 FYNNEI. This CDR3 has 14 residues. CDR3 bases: TGTGCCAGCAGTGAAAGGTTTACTAACACTGAAGCTTTCTTT. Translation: CASSERFTNTEAFF. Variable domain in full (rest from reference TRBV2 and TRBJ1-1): EPEVTQTPSHQVTQMGQEVILRCVPISNHLYFYWYRQILGQKVEFLVSFYNNEISEKSEIFDDQFSVERPDGSNFTLKIRSTKLEDSAMYFCASSERFTNTEAFFGQGTRLTVV.

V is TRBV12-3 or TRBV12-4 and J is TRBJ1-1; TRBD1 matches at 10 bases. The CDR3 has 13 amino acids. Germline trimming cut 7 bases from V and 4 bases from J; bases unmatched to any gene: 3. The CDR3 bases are TGTGCCAGCACGCGGACAGGGGGCACTGAAGCTTTCTTT. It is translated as CASTRTGGTEAFF.

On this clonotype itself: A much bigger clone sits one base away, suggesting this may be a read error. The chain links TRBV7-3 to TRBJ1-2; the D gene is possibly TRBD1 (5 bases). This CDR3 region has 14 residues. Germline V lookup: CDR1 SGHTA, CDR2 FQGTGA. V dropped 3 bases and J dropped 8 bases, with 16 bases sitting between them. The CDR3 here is CASSFTGPGEGYTF. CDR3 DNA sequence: TGTGCCAGCAGCTTCACGGGGCCCGGGGAAGGCTACACCTTC.